What follows are 6 T cell receptor beta chains derived from one specimen sequenced in a study of beta chain features in type 1 diabetes. Expressed TCRB transcripts got sequenced, as all isolated RNA was reverse transcribed. Profiling relied on immunoSEQ multiplex PCR, and the TCRdb table lists in-frame clones only, not all of them. The data hold approximately 340,000 clones, with over 12% observed a single time. The sequenced material came from naive CD4+ T cells from blood. The receptors originated from a woman between 18 and 29 years old in good health.

V usage is TRBV30 and J usage is TRBJ1-2; 9 bases line up with TRBD1. Per germline, CDR1 GTSNPN and CDR2 SVGIG (reference sequence). Germline trimming cut 2 bases from V and 5 bases from J; bases unmatched to any gene: 3. This CDR3 spans 13 amino acids. CDR3 sequence (DNA): TGTGCCTGGAGTCTCGGGACAGGGTATGGCTACACCTTC. Its protein product is CAWSLGTGYGYTF. Together with reference TRBV30 and TRBJ1-2, the CDR3 gives the full variable domain: SQTIHQWPATLVQPVGSPLSLECTVEGTSNPNLYWYRQAAGRGLQLLFYSVGIGQISSEVPQNLSASRPQDRQFILSSKKLLLSDSGFYLCAWSLGTGYGYTFGSGTRLTVV.

This clone was counted once. The chain recombines TRBV6-5 with TRBJ1-1, with D tentatively TRBD1 (5 bases). CDR1 MNHEY and CDR2 SVGAGI come from the germline V gene. CDR3 length equals 15 residues. V was trimmed by 2 bases and J by 2 bases, leaving 12 bases between them. DNA of the CDR3: TGTGCCAGCAGTTACACCGGGACTCGAAACACTGAAGCTTTCTTT. Its translation: CASSYTGTRNTEAFF.

This clone was detected only a few times. This rearrangement joins TRBV5-1 to TRBJ2-7, with unresolved D. The CDR3 sequence is 14 residues long. The V gene lost 5 bases and the J gene lost 2 bases, with 14 bases spanning the gap. CDR1 and CDR2 from the germline V gene are SGHRS and YFSETQ. The CDR3 reads CASSHGPSPYEQYF. The CDR3 DNA reads as TGCGCCAGCAGTCATGGGCCATCTCCCTACGAGCAGTACTTC. Variable domain in full (rest from reference TRBV5-1 and TRBJ2-7): KAGVTQTPRYLIKTRGQQVTLSCSPISGHRSVSWYQQTPGQGLQFLFEYFSETQRNKGNFPGRFSGRQFSNSRSEMNVSTLELGDSALYLCASSHGPSPYEQYFGPGTRLTVT.

This clone has only a few counts. The rearrangement uses TRBV11-3 and TRBJ1-1; D perhaps matches TRBD1 (5 bases). The germline V and J ends were trimmed by 5 bases and 0 bases, with 13 bases remaining between them. Germline V lookup: CDR1 SGHNT, CDR2 YENEEA. The CDR3 loop spans 15 amino acids. DNA for the CDR3: TGTGCCAGCAGCGCCGATGGGGCCCTGAACACTGAAGCTTTCTTT. It specifies CASSADGALNTEAFF.

The sample holds a few counts of this clone. The chain recombines TRBV4-1 with TRBJ2-7; no clear D gene. Germline CDR1 is MGHRA and CDR2 is YSYEKL. The CDR3 sequence is 13 residues long. V was cut by 1 base and J by 3 bases, with 7 bases left in between. The CDR3, as DNA: TGCGCCAGCAGCCAAGTGATGCGCTACGAGCAGTACTTC. This encodes CASSQVMRYEQYF.

The chain has TRBV7-2 and TRBJ2-1; TRBD2 matches at 10 bases. V lost 5 bases and J lost 5; bases outside the gene matches: 18. The germline CDR1 and CDR2 sequences are SGHTA and FQGNSA. The CDR3 runs to 19 residues. CDR3: CASSQRASGGPLGHNEQFF. The CDR3 nucleotides read TGTGCCAGCAGCCAGAGGGCTAGCGGGGGCCCTTTGGGACACAATGAGCAGTTCTTC.